This TCR beta chain was identified during a study of regulatory T cells in long-lasting Graves disease. Study details: For a period under 3 months, newly diagnosed Graves' patients had taken antithyroid drugs.

This clonotype has only a few counts. The germline gives CDR1 SGHVS, CDR2 FQNEAQ. The CDR3 spans 16 residues. After removal of 4 bases from V and 3 bases from J, the junction contained 8 bases not matched to a gene. HTBI primers from iRepertoire and Arm-PCR of CDR3 regions yielded the TCR beta libraries. MiXCR, applied by TCRdb to the multiplex PCR reads, yields one record per CDR3 protein. The table has about 530,000 distinct CDR3 sequences, around 16% seen once. The time point was: newly diagnosed GD, antithyroid drugs for less than 3 months. There was RNA extracted from PBMCs, and the TCR library was made from it. These data were likewise used in another study, on T cells in Graves' hyperthyroidism and ophthalmopathy. Turning to that study: Subjects aged 18 to 65 presented with newly diagnosed hyperthyroidism of less than 2 months' duration. Clinical symptoms, serum thyroxine and TRAb, thyroid ultrasound and orbital computed tomography were used for the diagnoses. Ophthalmopathy was model-predicted a median approximately six months pre-onset.

The rearrangement joins TRBV7-8 to TRBJ2-3; 9 nucleotides match TRBD2. The source of this sequence is a woman aged 35 to 60 with Graves disease. Material: peripheral blood mononuclear cells (PBMCs), obtained at new diagnosis, from a patient treated with antithyroid drugs. CDR3 in DNA: TGTGCCAGCAGCTATCTCGGCGGGGGGGAGACAGATACGCAGTATTTT. This gives the protein CASSYLGGGETDTQYF.